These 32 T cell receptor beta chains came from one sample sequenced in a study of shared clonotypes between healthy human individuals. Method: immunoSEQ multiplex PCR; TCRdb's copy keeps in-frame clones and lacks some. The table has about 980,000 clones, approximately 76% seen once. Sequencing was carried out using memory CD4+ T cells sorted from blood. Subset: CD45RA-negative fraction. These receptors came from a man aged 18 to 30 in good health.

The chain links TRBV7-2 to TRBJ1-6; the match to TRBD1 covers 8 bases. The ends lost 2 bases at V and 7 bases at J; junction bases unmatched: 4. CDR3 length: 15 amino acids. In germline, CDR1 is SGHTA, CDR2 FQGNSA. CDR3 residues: CASSLQGAENSPLHF. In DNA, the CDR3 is TGTGCCAGCAGCTTACAGGGGGCGGAGAATTCACCCCTCCACTTT.

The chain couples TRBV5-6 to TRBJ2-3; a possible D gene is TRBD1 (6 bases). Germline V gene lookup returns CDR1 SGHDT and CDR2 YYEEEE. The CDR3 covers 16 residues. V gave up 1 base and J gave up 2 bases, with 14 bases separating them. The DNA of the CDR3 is TGTGCCAGCAGCTTGTTTCAGGGGCGCACCACAGATACGCAGTATTTT. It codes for CASSLFQGRTTDTQYF. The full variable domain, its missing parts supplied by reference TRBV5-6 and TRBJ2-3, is DAGVTQSPTHLIKTRGQQVTLRCSPKSGHDTVSWYQQALGQGPQFIFQYYEEEERQRGNFPDRFSGHQFPNYSSELNVNALLLGDSALYLCASSLFQGRTTDTQYFGPGTRLTVL.

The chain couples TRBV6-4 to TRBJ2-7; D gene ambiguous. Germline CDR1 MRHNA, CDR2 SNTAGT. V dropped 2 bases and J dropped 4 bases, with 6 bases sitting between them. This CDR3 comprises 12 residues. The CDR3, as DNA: TGTGCCAGCAGTGACGGAGATTACGAGCAGTACTTC. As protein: CASSDGDYEQYF.

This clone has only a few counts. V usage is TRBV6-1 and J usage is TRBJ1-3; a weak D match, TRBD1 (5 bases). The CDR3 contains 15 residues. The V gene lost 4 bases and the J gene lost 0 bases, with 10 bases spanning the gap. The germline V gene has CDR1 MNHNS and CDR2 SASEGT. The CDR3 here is CASSADRFSGNTIYF. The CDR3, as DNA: TGTGCCAGCAGTGCTGACAGATTCTCTGGAAACACCATATATTTT.

In nucleotides, the CDR3 is TGTGCCAGCAGTCTGGCCCTGGGCGAGCAGTACTTC. Translation gives CASSLALGEQYF. The J gene is TRBJ2-7, the V gene TRBV28, with unresolved D. This CDR3 comprises 12 residues. V was clipped by 5 bases and J by 6 bases, with 11 bases between them. Germline values: CDR1 MDHEN, CDR2 SYDVKM.

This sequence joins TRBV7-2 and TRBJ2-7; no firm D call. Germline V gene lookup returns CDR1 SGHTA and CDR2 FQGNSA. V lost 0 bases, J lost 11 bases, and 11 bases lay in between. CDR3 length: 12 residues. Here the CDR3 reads CASSLAGAQEYF. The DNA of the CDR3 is TGTGCCAGCAGCTTAGCGGGCGCGCAAGAGTACTTC.

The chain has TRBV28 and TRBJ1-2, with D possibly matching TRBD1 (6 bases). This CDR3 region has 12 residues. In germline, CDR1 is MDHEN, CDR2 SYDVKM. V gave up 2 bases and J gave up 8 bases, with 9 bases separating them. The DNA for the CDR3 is TGTGCCAGCAGTTTAAGCGACAGGGGCTACACCTTC. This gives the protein CASSLSDRGYTF.

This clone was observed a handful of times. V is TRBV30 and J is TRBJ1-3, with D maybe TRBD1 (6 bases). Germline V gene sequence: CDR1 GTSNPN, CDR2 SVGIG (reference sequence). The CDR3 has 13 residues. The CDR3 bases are TGTGCTCGGACAGAGAGCTCTGGAAACACCATATATTTT. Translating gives CARTESSGNTIYF.

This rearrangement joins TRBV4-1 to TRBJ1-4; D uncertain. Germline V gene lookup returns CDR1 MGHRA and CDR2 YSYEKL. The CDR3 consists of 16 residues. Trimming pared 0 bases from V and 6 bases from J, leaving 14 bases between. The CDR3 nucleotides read TGCGCCAGCAGCCAAGATATAAGGCCGGTCTATGAAAAACTGTTTTTT. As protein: CASSQDIRPVYEKLFF.

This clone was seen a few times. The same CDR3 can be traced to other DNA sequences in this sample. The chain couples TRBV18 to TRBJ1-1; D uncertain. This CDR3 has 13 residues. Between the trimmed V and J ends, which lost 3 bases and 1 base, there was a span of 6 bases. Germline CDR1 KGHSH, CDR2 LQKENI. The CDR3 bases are TGTGCCAGCTCACCTAACCCGAACACTGAAGCTTTCTTT. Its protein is CASSPNPNTEAFF. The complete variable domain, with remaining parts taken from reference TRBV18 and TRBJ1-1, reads NAGVMQNPRHLVRRRGQEARLRCSPMKGHSHVYWYRQLPEEGLKFMVYLQKENIIDESGMPKERFSAEFPKEGPSILRIQQVVRGDSAAYFCASSPNPNTEAFFGQGTRLTVV.

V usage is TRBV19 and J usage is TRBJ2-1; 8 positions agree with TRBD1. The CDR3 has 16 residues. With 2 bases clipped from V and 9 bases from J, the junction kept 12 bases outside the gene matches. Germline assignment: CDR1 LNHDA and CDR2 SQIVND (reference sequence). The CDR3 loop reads CASSISRGTGPSEQFF. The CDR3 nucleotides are TGTGCCAGTAGTATATCTCGGGGGACAGGCCCGTCTGAGCAGTTCTTC.

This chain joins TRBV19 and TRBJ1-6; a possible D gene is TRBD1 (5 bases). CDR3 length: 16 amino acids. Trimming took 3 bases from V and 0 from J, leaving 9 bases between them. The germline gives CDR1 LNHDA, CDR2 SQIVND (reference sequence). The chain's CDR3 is CASSMGETSYNSPLHF. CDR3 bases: TGTGCCAGTAGTATGGGGGAAACCTCCTATAATTCACCCCTCCACTTT.

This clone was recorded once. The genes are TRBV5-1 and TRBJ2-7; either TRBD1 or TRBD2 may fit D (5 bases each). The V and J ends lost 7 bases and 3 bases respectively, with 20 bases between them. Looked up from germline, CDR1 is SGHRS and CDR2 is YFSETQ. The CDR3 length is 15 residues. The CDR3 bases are TGCGCCAGCGCGCTCGGGGCAGCGAAATTCTACGAGCAGTACTTC. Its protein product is CASALGAAKFYEQYF.

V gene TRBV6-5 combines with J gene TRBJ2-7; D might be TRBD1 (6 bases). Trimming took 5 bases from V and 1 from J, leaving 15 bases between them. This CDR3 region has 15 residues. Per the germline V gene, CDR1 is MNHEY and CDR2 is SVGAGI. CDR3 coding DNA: TGTGCCAGCAGTCCGCAGGGGCCAAATTCCTACGAGCAGTACTTC. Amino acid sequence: CASSPQGPNSYEQYF.

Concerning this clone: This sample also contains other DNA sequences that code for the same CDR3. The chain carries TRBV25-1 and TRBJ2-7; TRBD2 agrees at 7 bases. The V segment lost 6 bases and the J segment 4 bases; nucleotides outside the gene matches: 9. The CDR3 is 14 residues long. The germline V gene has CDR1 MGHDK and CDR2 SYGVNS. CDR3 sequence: CASRAQGGIYEQYF. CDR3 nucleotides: TGTGCCAGCAGGGCCCAGGGAGGGATATACGAGCAGTACTTC.

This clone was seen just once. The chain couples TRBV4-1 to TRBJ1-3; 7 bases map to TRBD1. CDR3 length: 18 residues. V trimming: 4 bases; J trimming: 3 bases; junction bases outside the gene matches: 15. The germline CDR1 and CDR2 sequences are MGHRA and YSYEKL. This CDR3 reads CASSPGQAYGRGGNTIYF. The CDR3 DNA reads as TGCGCCAGCAGCCCAGGACAGGCTTATGGGCGCGGTGGAAACACCATATATTTT.

DNA for the CDR3: TGTGCCAGCAGACCTGGGGACAGGGTGAACACCGGGGAGCTGTTTTTT. Translation gives CASRPGDRVNTGELFF. J is TRBJ2-2 and V is TRBV27; TRBD1 aligns across 9 bases. This CDR3 has 16 residues. Per germline, CDR1 MNHEY and CDR2 SMNVEV (reference sequence). V trimming: 6 bases; J trimming: 1 base; junction bases outside the gene matches: 6.

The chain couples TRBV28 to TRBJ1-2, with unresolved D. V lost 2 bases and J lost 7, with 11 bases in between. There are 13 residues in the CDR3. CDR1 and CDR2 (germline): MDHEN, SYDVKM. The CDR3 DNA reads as TGTGCCAGCAGTTTAATCGCCAGCTCTGGCTACACCTTC. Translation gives CASSLIASSGYTF.

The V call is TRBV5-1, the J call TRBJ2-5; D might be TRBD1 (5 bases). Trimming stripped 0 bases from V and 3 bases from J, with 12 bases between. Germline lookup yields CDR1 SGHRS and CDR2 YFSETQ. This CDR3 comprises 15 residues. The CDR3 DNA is TGCGCCAGCAGCTTGGGACAGCGCGCCGAAGAGACCCAGTACTTC. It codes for CASSLGQRAEETQYF.

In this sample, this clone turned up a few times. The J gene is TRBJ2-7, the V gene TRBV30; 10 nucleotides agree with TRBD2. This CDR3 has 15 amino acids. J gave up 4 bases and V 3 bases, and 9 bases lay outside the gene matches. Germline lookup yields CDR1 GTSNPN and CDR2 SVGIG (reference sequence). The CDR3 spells CAWSAQAGGPYEQYF. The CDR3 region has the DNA TGTGCCTGGAGCGCACAAGCGGGGGGGCCATACGAGCAGTACTTC.

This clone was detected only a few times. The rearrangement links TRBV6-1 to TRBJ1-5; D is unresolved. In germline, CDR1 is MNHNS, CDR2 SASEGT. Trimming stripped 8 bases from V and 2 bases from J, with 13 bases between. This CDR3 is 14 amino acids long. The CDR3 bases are TGTGCCAGCTCGGGGATATGGGGCAATCAGCCCCAGCATTTT. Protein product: CASSGIWGNQPQHF.

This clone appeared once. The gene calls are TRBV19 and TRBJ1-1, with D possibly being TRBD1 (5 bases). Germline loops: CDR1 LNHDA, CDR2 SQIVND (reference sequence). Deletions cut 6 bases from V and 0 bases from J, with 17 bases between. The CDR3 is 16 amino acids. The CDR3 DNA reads TGTGCCAGTAGAAATTGGGACGGACGATTGAACACTGAAGCTTTCTTT. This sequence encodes CASRNWDGRLNTEAFF.

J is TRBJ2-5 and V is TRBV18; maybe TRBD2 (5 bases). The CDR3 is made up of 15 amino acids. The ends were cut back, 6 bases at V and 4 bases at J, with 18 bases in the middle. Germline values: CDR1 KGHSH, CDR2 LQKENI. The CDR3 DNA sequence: TGTGCCAGCTCCCCCCGAGAGGTCGGAGGAGAGACCCAGTACTTC. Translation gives CASSPREVGGETQYF.

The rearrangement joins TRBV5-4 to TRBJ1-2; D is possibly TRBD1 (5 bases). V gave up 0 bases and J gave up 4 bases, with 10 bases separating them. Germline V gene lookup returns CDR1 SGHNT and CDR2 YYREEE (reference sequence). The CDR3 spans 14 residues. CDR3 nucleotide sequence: TGTGCCAGCAGCTTGGAGGGGTACGGCTATGGCTACACCTTC. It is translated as CASSLEGYGYGYTF.

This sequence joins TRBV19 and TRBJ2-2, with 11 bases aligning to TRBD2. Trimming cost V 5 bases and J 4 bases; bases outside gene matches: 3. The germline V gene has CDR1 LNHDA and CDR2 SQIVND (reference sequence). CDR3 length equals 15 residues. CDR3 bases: TGTGCCAGTAGTCCAACTAGCGGGAGCACCGGGGAGCTGTTTTTT. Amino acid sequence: CASSPTSGSTGELFF.

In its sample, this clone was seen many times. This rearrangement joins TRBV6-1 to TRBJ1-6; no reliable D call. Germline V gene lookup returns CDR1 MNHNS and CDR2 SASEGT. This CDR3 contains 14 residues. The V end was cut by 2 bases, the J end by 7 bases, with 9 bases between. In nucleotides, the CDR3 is TGTGCCAGCAGTGAAATCGCCGGAAATTCACCCCTCCACTTT. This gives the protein CASSEIAGNSPLHF.

The CDR3 reads CASTAAGSSYNSPLHF. In DNA form, the CDR3 reads TGTGCCAGCACCGCTGCGGGGAGCTCCTATAATTCACCCCTCCACTTT. V usage is TRBV2 and J usage is TRBJ1-6; D not certain. V shed 7 bases and J shed 0 bases, with 13 bases lying between them. Germline V gene data show CDR1 as SNHLY and CDR2 as FYNNEI. This CDR3 is 16 amino acids long.

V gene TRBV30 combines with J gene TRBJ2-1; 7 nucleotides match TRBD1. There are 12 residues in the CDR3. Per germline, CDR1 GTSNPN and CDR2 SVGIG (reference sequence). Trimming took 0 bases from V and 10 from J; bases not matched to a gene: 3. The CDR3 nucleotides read TGTGCCTGGAGTGTAAAGGGGGCCGAGCAGTTCTTC. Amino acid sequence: CAWSVKGAEQFF.

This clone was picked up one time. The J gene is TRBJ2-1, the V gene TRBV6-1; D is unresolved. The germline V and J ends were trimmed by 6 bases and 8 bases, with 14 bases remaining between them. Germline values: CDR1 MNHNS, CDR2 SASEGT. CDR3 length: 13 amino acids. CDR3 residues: CASRYDGSDEQFF. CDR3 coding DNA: TGTGCCAGCAGATACGATGGATCAGATGAGCAGTTCTTC.

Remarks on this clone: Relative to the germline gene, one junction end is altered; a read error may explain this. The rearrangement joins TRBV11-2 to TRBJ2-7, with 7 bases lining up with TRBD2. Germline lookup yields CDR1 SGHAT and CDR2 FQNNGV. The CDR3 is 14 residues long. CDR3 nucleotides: TGTGCCAGCAGCTTAGAACCCAGCGGGGACCTAACAGACTTC. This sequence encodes CASSLEPSGDLTDF.

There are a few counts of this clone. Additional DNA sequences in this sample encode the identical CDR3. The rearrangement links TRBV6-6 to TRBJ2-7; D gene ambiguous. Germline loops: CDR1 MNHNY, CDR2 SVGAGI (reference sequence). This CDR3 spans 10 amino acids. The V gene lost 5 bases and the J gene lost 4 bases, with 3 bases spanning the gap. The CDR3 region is CASSQYEQYF. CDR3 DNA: TGTGCCAGCAGTCAATACGAGCAGTACTTC.

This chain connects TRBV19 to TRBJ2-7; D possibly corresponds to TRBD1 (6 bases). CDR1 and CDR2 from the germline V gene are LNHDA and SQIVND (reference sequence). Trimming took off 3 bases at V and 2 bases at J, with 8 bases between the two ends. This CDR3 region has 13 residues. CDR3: CASSMQGTYEQYF. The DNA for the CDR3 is TGTGCCAGTAGTATGCAGGGGACCTACGAGCAGTACTTC.